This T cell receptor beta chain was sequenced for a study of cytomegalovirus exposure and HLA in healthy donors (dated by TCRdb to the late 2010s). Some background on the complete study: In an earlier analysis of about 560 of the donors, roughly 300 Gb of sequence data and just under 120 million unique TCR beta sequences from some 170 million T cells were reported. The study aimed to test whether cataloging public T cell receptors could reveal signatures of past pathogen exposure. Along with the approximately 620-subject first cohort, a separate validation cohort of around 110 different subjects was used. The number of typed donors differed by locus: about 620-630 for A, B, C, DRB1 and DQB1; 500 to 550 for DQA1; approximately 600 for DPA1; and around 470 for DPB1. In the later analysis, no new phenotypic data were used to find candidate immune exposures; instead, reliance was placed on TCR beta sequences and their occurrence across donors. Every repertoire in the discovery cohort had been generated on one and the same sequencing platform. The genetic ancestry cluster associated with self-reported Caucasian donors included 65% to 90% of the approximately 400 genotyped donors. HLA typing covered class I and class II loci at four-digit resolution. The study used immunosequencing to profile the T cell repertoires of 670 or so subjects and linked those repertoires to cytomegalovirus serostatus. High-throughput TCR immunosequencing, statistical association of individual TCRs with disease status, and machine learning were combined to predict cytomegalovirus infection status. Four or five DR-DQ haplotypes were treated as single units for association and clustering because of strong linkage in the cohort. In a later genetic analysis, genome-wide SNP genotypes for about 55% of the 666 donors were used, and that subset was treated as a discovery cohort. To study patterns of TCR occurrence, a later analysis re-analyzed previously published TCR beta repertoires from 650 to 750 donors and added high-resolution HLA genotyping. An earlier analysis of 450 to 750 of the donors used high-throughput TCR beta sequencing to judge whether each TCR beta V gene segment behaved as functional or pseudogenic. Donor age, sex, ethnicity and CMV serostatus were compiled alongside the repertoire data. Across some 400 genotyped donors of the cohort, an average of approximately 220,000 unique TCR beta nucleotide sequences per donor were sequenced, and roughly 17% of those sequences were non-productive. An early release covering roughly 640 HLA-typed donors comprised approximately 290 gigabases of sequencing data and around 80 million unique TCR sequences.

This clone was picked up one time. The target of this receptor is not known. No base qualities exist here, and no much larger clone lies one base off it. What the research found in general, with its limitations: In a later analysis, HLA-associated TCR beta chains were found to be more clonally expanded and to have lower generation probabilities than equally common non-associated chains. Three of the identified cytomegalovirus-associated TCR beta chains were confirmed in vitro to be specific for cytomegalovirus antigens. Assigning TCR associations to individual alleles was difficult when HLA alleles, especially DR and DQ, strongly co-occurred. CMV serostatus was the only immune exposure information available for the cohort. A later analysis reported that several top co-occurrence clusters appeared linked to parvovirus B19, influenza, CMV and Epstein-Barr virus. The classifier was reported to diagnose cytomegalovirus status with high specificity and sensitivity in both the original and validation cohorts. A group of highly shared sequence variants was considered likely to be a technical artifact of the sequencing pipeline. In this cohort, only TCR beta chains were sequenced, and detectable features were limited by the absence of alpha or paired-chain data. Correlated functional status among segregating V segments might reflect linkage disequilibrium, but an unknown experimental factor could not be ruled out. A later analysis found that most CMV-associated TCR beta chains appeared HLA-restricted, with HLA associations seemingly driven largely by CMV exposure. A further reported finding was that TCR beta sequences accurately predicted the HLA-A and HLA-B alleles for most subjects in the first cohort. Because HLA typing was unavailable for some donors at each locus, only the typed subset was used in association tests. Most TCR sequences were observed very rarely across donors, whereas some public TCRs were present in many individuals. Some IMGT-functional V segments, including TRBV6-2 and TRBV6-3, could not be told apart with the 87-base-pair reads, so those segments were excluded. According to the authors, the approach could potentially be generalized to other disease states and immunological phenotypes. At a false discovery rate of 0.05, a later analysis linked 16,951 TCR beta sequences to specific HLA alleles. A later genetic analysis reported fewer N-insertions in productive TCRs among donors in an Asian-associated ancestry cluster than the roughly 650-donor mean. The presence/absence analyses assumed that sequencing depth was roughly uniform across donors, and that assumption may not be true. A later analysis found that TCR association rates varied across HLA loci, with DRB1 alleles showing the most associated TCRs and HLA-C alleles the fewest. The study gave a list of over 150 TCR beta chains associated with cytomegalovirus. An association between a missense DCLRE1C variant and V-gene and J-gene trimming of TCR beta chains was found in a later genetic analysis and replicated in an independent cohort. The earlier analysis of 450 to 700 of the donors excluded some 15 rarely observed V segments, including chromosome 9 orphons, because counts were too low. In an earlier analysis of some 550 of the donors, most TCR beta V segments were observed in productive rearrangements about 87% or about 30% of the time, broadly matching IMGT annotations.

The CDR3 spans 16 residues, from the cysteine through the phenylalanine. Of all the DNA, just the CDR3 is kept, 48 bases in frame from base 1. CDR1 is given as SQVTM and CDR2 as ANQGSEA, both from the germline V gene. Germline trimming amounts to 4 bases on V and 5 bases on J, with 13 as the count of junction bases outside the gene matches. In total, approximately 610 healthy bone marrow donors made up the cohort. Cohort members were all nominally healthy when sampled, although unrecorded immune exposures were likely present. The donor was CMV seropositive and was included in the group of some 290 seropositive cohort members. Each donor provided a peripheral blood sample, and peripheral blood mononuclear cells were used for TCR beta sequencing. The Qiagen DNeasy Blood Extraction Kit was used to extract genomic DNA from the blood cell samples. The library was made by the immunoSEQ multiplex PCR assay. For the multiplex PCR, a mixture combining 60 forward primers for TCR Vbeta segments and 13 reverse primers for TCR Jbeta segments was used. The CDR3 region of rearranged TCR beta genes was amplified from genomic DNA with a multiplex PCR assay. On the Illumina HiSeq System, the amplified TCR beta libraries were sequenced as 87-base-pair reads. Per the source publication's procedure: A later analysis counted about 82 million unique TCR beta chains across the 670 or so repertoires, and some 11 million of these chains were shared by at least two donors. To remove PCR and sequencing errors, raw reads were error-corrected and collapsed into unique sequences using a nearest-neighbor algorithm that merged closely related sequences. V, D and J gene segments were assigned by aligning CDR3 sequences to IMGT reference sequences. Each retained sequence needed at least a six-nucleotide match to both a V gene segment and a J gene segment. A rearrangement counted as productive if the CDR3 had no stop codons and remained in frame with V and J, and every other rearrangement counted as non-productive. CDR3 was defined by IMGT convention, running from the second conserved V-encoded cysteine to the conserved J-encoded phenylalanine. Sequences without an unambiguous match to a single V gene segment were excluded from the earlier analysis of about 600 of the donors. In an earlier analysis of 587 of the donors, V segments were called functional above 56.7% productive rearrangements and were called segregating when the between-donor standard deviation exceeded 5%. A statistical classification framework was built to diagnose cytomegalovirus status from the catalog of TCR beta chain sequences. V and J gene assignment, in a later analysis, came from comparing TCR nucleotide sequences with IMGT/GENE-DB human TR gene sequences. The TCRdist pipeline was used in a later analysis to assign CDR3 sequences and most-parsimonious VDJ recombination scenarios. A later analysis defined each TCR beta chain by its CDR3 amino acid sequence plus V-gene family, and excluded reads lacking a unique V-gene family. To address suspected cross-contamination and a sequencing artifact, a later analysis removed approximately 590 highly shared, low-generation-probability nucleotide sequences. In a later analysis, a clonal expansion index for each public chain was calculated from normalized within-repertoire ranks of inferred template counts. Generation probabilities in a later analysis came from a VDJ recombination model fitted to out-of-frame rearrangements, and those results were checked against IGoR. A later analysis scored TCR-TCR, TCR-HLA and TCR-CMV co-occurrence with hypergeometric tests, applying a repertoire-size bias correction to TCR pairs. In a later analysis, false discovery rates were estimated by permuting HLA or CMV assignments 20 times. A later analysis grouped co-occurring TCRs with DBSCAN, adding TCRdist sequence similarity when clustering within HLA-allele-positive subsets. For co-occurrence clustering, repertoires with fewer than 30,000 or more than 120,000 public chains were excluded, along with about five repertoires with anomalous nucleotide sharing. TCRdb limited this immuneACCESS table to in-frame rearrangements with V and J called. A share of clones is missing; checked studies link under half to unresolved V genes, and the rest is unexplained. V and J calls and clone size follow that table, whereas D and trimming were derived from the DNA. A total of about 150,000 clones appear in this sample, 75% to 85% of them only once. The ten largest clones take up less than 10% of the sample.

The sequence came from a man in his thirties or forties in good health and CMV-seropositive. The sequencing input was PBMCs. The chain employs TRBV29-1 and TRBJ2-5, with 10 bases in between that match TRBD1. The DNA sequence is TGCAGCGTTGTACCTGGACTGGGACAGGGGATGGAGACCCAGTACTTC. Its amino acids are CSVVPGLGQGMETQYF. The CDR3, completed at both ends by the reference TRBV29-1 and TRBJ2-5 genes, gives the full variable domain SAVISQKPSRDICQRGTSLTIQCQVDSQVTMMFWYRQQPGQSLTLIATANQGSEATYESGFVIDKFPISRPNLTFSTLTVSNMSPEDSSIYLCSVVPGLGQGMETQYFGPGTRLLVL.